The next 3 T cell receptor beta chains were all read from a single sample in a study of control samples from healthy donors and cancer patients. This table comes from immunoSEQ multiplex PCR, and its TCRdb copy is limited to in-frame clones, with some not included. The sample has approximately 170,000 clones, about 90% seen once. The sample comprised blood. These receptors came from a woman in her fifties or sixties in good health.

The V gene is TRBV30, the J gene TRBJ1-2; D not resolved. CDR1 and CDR2 from the germline V gene are GTSNPN and SVGIG (reference sequence). V lost 2 bases and J 4 bases, leaving 11 bases between the germline ends. The CDR3 consists of 13 residues. The CDR3 DNA reads TGTGCCTGGAGTTGGAAAGGGCCCTATGGCTACACCTTC. Translated: CAWSWKGPYGYTF.

The table lists this clone with a count of one. The rearrangement links TRBV18 to TRBJ1-5; 12 positions agree with TRBD1. The length of the CDR3 is 19 residues. V shed 3 bases and J 2 bases; nucleotides not matched to a gene: 11. Germline loops: CDR1 KGHSH, CDR2 LQKENI. DNA of the CDR3: TGTGCCAGCTCACCGGTACCGGGACAGGGGGCGTCGGGCAATCAGCCCCAGCATTTT. It codes for CASSPVPGQGASGNQPQHF.

J is TRBJ1-1 and V is TRBV2; TRBD1 might be the D (6 bases). Per the germline V gene, CDR1 is SNHLY and CDR2 is FYNNEI. Trimming left V 7 bases short and J 2 bases short, with 11 bases between. The CDR3 runs to 13 residues. CDR3 sequence reads: CASTGQSNTEAFF. CDR3 sequence (DNA): TGTGCCAGCACCGGACAGTCAAACACTGAAGCTTTCTTT.